These T cell receptor beta chains were read from a single sample in a study of T cells after yellow fever vaccination. TCRdb analysed the 5' RACE reads with MiXCR anew, one entry per CDR3 protein. The sample has some 350,000 distinct CDR3 sequences, about 4% seen once. Sequencing was performed on PBMCs, taken 5 days after the yellow fever booster vaccination. The receptors were gathered from a young man who received the YFV17D yellow fever vaccine. CDR3s include the opening cysteine and the closing phenylalanine or tryptophan. The D gene is left open where the match is weak. Where a row states a size, it is once, few, many or the class of an expanded clone; other rows omit it.

j_call	d_call	clone_size	v_call	cdr3_aa	cdr3_nt
TRBJ2-5	NA	NA	TRBV7-9	CASSWTGRVQGTQYF	TGTGCCAGCAGCTGGACAGGGAGGGTCCAAGGGACCCAGTACTTC
TRBJ2-3	NA	few	TRBV12-3/TRBV12-4	CASRPFFADTQYF	TGTGCCAGCCGGCCGTTCTTTGCAGATACGCAGTATTTT
TRBJ2-2	NA	many	TRBV7-8	CASSSSNTGELFF	TGTGCCAGCAGCTCCAGCAACACCGGGGAGCTGTTTTTT
TRBJ1-2	NA	NA	TRBV7-9	CASSFFIFKPGYTF	TGTGCCAGCAGCTTTTTTATTTTTAAACCGGGCTACACCTTC
TRBJ1-1	NA	NA	TRBV4-1	CASSQEPVGTEAFF	TGCGCCAGCAGCCAAGAACCCGTAGGAACTGAAGCTTTCTTT
TRBJ1-5	NA	NA	TRBV7-8	CASSLGRLGQPQHF	TGTGCCAGCAGCTTAGGGCGATTAGGTCAGCCCCAGCATTTT
TRBJ1-2	TRBD1	many	TRBV7-3	CASSTSGQGANYGYTF	TGTGCCAGCAGCACAAGCGGACAGGGAGCTAACTATGGCTACACCTTC
TRBJ1-2	TRBD1	few	TRBV9	CASSAARTGSGGGYTF	TGTGCCAGCAGCGCCGCCCGGACAGGGTCAGGGGGTGGCTACACCTTC
TRBJ2-5	TRBD2	few	TRBV7-9	CASSLGSSGGQETQYF	TGTGCCAGCAGCTTAGGATCTAGCGGGGGGCAAGAGACCCAGTACTTC
TRBJ2-3	NA	NA	TRBV7-2	CASSWPRDTDTQYF	TGTGCCAGCAGCTGGCCCCGGGACACAGATACGCAGTATTTT
TRBJ2-3	NA	NA	TRBV9	CASSVEAASTDTQYF	TGTGCCAGCAGCGTAGAGGCCGCTAGCACAGATACGCAGTATTTT
TRBJ2-3	TRBD2	many	TRBV7-2	CASSLVGGRADTQYF	TGTGCCAGCAGCTTAGTCGGGGGGAGGGCAGATACGCAGTATTTT
TRBJ2-5	TRBD2	NA	TRBV5-1	CASSLGGSGGLQETQYF	TGCGCCAGCAGCTTGGGAGGGTCGGGGGGATTACAAGAGACCCAGTACTTC
TRBJ2-2	NA	NA	TRBV9	CASSYLGGKAGELFF	TGTGCCAGCAGCTACCTAGGGGGGAAGGCCGGGGAGCTGTTTTTT